A single sample gave rise to the 6 T cell receptor beta chains below, sequenced in a study of shared clonotypes between healthy human individuals. Sequenced by immunoSEQ multiplex PCR; TCRdb stores in-frame clones only, minus some. The profile shows 1 million to 1.2 million clones, roughly 80% of them singletons. What was sequenced was memory CD4+ T cells from PBMCs. Subset described: CD45RA-negative fraction. These receptors all come from a man younger than 30 in good health. Some clones in this sample may be carry-over from other donors' samples.

CDR3 nucleotides: TGCGCCAGCAGCTTGGGGATTCCCGCTGGGGCGAGACTTAGCACAGATACGCAGTATTTT. Translating gives CASSLGIPAGARLSTDTQYF. The chain employs TRBV5-1 and TRBJ2-3; D is possibly TRBD1 (5 bases). V was cut by 0 bases and J by 0 bases, with 23 bases left in between. This CDR3 contains 20 residues. The germline CDR1 and CDR2 sequences are SGHRS and YFSETQ. The full variable domain, in which reference TRBV5-1 and TRBJ2-3 provide the parts outside the CDR3, is KAGVTQTPRYLIKTRGQQVTLSCSPISGHRSVSWYQQTPGQGLQFLFEYFSETQRNKGNFPGRFSGRQFSNSRSEMNVSTLELGDSALYLCASSLGIPAGARLSTDTQYFGPGTRLTVL.

This chain uses TRBV28 with TRBJ2-1; 9 bases agree with TRBD2. V lost 7 bases to trimming and J lost 9 bases; unmatched junction nucleotides: 19. Germline V gene sequence: CDR1 MDHEN, CDR2 SYDVKM. The CDR3 is 17 amino acids. The DNA of the CDR3 is TGTGCCAGCACTCCTCCACTCGGGGCTGCGGGAGGGGTTGAGCAGTTCTTC. It is translated as CASTPPLGAAGGVEQFF.

This chain links TRBV2 with TRBJ2-1; perhaps TRBD2 as D (6 bases). Trimming shortened V by 0 bases and J by 10 bases, and 16 bases separated the two germline ends. Germline values: CDR1 SNHLY, CDR2 FYNNEI. The CDR3 has 15 residues. This chain's CDR3 is CASSEALPGVREQFF. Written as DNA, the CDR3 is TGTGCCAGCAGTGAAGCGCTTCCGGGGGTTCGCGAGCAGTTCTTC.

The chain couples TRBV18 to TRBJ2-7, with 9 bases lining up with TRBD2. V gave up 3 bases and J gave up 5 bases; unmatched junction bases: 8. Per the germline V gene, CDR1 is KGHSH and CDR2 is LQKENI. The CDR3 sequence is 15 residues long. DNA for the CDR3: TGTGCCAGCTCACCTCTAGCGGGAAATTTGCACGAGCAGTACTTC. Its translation is CASSPLAGNLHEQYF.

The chain has TRBV11-2 and TRBJ1-1, with 9 bases identical to TRBD1. Trimming took 4 bases from V and 3 from J; bases not matched to a gene: 12. The germline CDR1 and CDR2 sequences are SGHAT and FQNNGV. The CDR3 runs to 17 residues. CDR3 region: CASSYLTGGVWDTEAFF. CDR3 coding DNA: TGTGCCAGCAGCTACCTCACAGGGGGCGTATGGGACACTGAAGCTTTCTTT.

The chain has TRBV5-1 and TRBJ2-3, with 10 bases lining up with TRBD1. Germline V gene sequence: CDR1 SGHRS, CDR2 YFSETQ. Losses at the gene ends were 0 bases for V and 6 bases for J; bases not matched to a gene: 4. The CDR3 is 15 amino acids. The CDR3 DNA follows: TGCGCCAGCAGCTTGGAGGGACAGGGGTATGATACGCAGTATTTT. Translation: CASSLEGQGYDTQYF.